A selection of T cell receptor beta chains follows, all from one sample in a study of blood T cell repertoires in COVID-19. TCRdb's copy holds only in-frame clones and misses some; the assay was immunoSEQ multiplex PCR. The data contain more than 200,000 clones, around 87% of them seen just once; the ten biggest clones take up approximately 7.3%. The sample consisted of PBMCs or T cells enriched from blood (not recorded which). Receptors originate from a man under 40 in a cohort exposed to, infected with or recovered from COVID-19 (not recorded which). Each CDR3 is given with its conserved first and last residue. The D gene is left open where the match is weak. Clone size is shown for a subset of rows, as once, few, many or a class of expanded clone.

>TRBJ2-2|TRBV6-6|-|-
TGTGCCAGCAGTTACACCGACAGCACCGGGGAGCTGTTTTTT
CASSYTDSTGELFF
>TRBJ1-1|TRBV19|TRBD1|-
TGTGCCAGTAGTACTCAGACAGGGCTGAACACTGAAGCTTTCTTT
CASSTQTGLNTEAFF
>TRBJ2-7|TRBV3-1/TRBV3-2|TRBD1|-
TGTGCCAGCAGTCCCGGGACAGGGAATTACGAGCAGTACTTC
CASSPGTGNYEQYF
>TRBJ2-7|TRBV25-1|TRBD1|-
TGTGCCAGCAGCGAGACAGGGCCCTCCTACGAGCAGTACTTC
CASSETGPSYEQYF
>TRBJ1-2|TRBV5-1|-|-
TGCGCCAGCAGCCCCGGGGTAAGGGTCCGGGAGGGCTACACCTTC
CASSPGVRVREGYTF
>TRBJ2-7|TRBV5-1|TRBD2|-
TGCGCCAGCCACACGGGACTAGCGCCCCACGAGCAGTACTTC
CASHTGLAPHEQYF
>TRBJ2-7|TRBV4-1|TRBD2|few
TGCGCCAGCAGCCAAGCCGGGACTAGCGGGAGTCTTTACGAGCAGTACTTC
CASSQAGTSGSLYEQYF
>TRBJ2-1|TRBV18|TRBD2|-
TGTGCCAGCTCACCGGCGTCAGCGGGAGGGTACAATGAGCAGTTCTTC
CASSPASAGGYNEQFF
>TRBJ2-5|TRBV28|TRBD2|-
TGTGCCAGCAGTTTTAGGGCTAGCGGCCAAGAGACCCAGTACTTC
CASSFRASGQETQYF
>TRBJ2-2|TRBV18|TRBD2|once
TGTGCCAGCTCACCACGCCTAGCGGGAGGGCTAGGCACCGGGGAGCTGTTTTTT
CASSPRLAGGLGTGELFF
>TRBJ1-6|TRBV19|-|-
TGTGCCAGTTCACCCCGTCCGGGCCAGGGGAATTCACCCCTCCACTTT
CASSPRPGQGNSPLHF
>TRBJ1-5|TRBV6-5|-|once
TGTGCCAGCAGTTACGGGGGGATCGATCAGCCCCAGCATTTT
CASSYGGIDQPQHF
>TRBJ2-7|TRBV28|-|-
TGTGCCAGCAGGGGGGGTTCGGGCGCGGTCTACGAGCAGTACTTC
CASRGGSGAVYEQYF
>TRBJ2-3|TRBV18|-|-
TGTGCCAGCTCACCCAAAGAGGGTCCTTCTACAGATACGCAGTATTTT
CASSPKEGPSTDTQYF
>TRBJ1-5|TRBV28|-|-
TGTGCCAGCACCGACTCAGGGGTTTGGGGCAATCAGCCCCAGCATTTT
CASTDSGVWGNQPQHF
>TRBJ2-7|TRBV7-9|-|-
TGTGCCAGCAGCTTATCTACTAGCTTTTCTGAGCAGTACTTC
CASSLSTSFSEQYF
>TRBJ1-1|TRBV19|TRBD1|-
TGTGCCAGCCGGGACAGCAACACTGAAGCTTTCTTT
CASRDSNTEAFF
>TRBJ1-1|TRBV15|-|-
TGTGCCACCAGCGCAGAGGCTCGCACTGAAGCTTTCTTT
CATSAEARTEAFF
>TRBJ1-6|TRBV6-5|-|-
TGTGCCAGCAGGGCAGGCAATAATTCACCCCTCCACTTT
CASRAGNNSPLHF
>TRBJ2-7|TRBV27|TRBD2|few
TGTGCCAGCCGTGAACGTTGGACTAGCGACTCCTACGAGCAGTACTTC
CASRERWTSDSYEQYF
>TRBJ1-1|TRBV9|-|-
TGTGCCAGCAGCGTAGGATTGGAGGGAAAGAACACTGAAGCTTTCTTT
CASSVGLEGKNTEAFF
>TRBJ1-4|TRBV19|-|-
TGTGCCAGTAGTAACGGAGACGGTAGAGCAACTAATGAAAAACTGTTTTTT
CASSNGDGRATNEKLFF
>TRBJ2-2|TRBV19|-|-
TGTGCCAGTAGTATACCCGGGACACTTAAGGCGGGGGAGCTGTTTTTT
CASSIPGTLKAGELFF
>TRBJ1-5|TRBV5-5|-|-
TGTGCCAGCAGCTTGCCGGGCAATCAGCCCCAGCATTTT
CASSLPGNQPQHF